Sequencing of this T cell receptor beta chain was carried out in a study of T cells in Graves' hyperthyroidism and ophthalmopathy. The junction had 2 bases not matched to a gene; V was cut back by 4 bases and J by 4 bases. Per germline, CDR1 MNHEY and CDR2 SMNVEV (reference sequence). The CDR3 extends over 14 amino acids. This clonotype was seen only a few times. Patients affected by ophthalmopathy presented a Clinical Activity Score of at least 3, a NOSPECS grade of at least 4, and disease duration below 3 months. Exclusion followed for patients with uncontrolled infection, other autoimmune disease, pregnancy or lactation. PBMCs were collected from an approximately 9.2 ml volume of fresh peripheral blood. Amplification of TCR beta CDR3 regions used RNA as the template. Carried out on the TCR CDR3, a first-round RT-PCR used the HTBI primer set. TCRdb fed the multiplex PCR reads into MiXCR, producing one record per CDR3 protein. This sample has about 400,000 distinct CDR3 sequences, with roughly 13% found just once.

J is TRBJ2-4 and V is TRBV27, with 9 nucleotides matching TRBD1. Sequenced: blood. The TCR originated in a man between 50 and 59 years old with Graves' ophthalmopathy. The CDR3 region has the DNA TGTGCCAGCAGTTCGGGGACAGGGAAAAACATTCAGTACTTC. The encoded protein is CASSSGTGKNIQYF.